The clone carrying this TCR beta chain has a handful of counts. The antigen remains undetermined. The sample originates from a study of cytomegalovirus exposure and HLA in healthy donors. It was with 60 Vbeta and 13 Jbeta primers that the PCR ran. Clones were read by immunoSEQ multiplex PCR, and TCRdb kept only the in-frame ones, dropping some. The sample has around 110,000 clones, around three fifths seen once. Study-level points and caveats: The authors excluded some V segments, including TRBV6-2 and TRBV6-3, as indistinguishable. Both high specificity and high sensitivity reportedly marked the classifier's diagnosis of cytomegalovirus status. Through in vitro validation, a few CMV-associated chains were shown to be specific for CMV antigens.

V was cut by 5 bases and J by 2 bases, with 22 bases left in between. CDR3 length equals 17 residues. Germline values: CDR1 SGHVS, CDR2 FQNEAQ. The receptor was derived from a woman between 35 and 50 years old in good health and CMV-seropositive. This chain connects TRBV7-8 to TRBJ2-7, with D perhaps TRBD2 (6 bases). Sequenced sample: PBMCs. DNA for the CDR3: TGTGCCAGCAGCCCAAAAACTTTTAGCGGAGGGGCCTACGAGCAGTACTTC. It yields the protein CASSPKTFSGGAYEQYF.